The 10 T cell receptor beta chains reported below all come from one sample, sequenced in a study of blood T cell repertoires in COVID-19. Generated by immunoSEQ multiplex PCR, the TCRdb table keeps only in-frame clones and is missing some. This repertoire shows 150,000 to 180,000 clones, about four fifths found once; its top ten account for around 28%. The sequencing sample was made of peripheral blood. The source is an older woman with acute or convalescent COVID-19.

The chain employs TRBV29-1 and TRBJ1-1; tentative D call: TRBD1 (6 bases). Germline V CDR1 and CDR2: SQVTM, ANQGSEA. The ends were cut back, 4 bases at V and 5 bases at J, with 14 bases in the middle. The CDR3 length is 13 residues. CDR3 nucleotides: TGCAGCGTTGTCGGGCAGGGGCTGACTGAAGCTTTCTTT. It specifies CSVVGQGLTEAFF.

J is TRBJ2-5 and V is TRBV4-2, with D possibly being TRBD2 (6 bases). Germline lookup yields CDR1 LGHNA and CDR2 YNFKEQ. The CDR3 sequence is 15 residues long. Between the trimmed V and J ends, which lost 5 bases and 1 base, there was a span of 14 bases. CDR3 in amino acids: CASSVGTRGQETQYF. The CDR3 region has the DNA TGTGCCAGCAGCGTAGGGACTCGAGGCCAAGAGACCCAGTACTTC.

The CDR3 is CAWSVAGTSWETQYF. The CDR3 DNA follows: TGTGCCTGGAGTGTAGCGGGGACTAGCTGGGAGACCCAGTACTTC. The chain joins TRBV30 to TRBJ2-5; 9 bases agree with TRBD2. The germline V gene has CDR1 GTSNPN and CDR2 SVGIG (reference sequence). Trimming removed 0 bases from V and 5 bases from J; junction bases left unmatched: 7. The CDR3 is made up of 15 amino acids.

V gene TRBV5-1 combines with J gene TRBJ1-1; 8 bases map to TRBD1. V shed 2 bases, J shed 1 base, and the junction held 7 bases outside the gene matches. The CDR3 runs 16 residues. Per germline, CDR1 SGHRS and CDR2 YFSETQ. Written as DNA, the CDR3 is TGCGCCAGCAGCTTCAAAGGAGGACAGGGGAACACTGAAGCTTTCTTT. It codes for CASSFKGGQGNTEAFF. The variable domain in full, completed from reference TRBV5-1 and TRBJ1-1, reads KAGVTQTPRYLIKTRGQQVTLSCSPISGHRSVSWYQQTPGQGLQFLFEYFSETQRNKGNFPGRFSGRQFSNSRSEMNVSTLELGDSALYLCASSFKGGQGNTEAFFGQGTRLTVV.

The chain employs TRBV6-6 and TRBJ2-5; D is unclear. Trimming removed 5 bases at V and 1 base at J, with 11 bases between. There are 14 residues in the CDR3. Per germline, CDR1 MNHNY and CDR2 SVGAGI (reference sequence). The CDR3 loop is CASSPRRAQETQYF. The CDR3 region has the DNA TGTGCCAGCAGTCCCCGCCGAGCCCAAGAGACCCAGTACTTC.

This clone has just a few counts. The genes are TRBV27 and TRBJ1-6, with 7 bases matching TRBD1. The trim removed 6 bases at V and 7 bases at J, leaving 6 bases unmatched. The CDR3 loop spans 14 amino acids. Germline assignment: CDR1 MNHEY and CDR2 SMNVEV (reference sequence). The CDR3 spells CASRYRGLNSPLHF. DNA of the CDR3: TGTGCCAGCAGATACAGGGGCCTAAATTCACCCCTCCACTTT.

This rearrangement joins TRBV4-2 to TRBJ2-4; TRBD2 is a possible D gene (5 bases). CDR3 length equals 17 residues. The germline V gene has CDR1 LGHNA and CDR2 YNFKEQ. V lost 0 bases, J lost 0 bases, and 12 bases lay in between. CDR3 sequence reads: CASSQDFGLAAKNIQYF. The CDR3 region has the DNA TGTGCCAGCAGCCAAGATTTCGGGCTAGCAGCCAAAAACATTCAGTACTTC.

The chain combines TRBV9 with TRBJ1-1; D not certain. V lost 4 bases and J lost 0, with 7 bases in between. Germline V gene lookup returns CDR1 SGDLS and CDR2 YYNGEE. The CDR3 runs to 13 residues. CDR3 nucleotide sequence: TGTGCCAGCAGCTCTTTCCTGAACACTGAAGCTTTCTTT. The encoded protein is CASSSFLNTEAFF.

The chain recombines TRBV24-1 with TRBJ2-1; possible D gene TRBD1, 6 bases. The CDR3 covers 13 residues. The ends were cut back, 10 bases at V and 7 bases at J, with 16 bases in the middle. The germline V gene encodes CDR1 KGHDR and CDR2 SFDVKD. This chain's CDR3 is CATRSIRGNEQFF. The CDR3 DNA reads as TGTGCCACTCGAAGCATCAGGGGAAATGAGCAGTTCTTC.

The CDR3 coding sequence is TGTGCCAGCAGCTTATCGGCCACGGGGGATTCACCCCTCCACTTT. Amino acid sequence: CASSLSATGDSPLHF. The chain is built from TRBV7-9 and TRBJ1-6, with D tentatively TRBD1 (5 bases). This CDR3 is 15 amino acids long. Deletions cut 2 bases from V and 8 bases from J, with 13 bases between. CDR1 is SEHNR and CDR2 is FQNEAQ in the germline V gene (reference sequence).